This section outlines one TCR beta chain sequence together with its context. Its specificity is unknown. The data belong to a study of long-term antiretroviral therapy in people with HIV. Looking at the study overall: The 2015 recommendation for immediate ART came about a decade after the earliest samples.

immunoSEQ v3.0 was run at survey level. Profiling relied on immunoSEQ multiplex PCR, and the TCRdb table lists in-frame clones only, not all of them. The profile shows tens of thousands of clones, 80% to 90% of them singletons. Whole-study findings and limits: Unavailable data included ART adherence, viral resistance and therapy changes (switches in treatment).

Per germline, CDR1 KGHSH and CDR2 LQKENI. This CDR3 has 16 amino acids. V dropped 1 base and J dropped 2 bases, with 12 bases sitting between them. The sequence was collected from a man between 18 and 35 years old with HIV. The chain carries TRBV18 and TRBJ2-1; D may be TRBD1 (5 bases). Specimen: unsorted PBMCs, collected 0.8 years before starting antiretroviral therapy. DNA for the CDR3: TGTGCCAGCTCACCACAGGGGCCCCTTACCTACAATGAGCAGTTCTTC. It specifies CASSPQGPLTYNEQFF.